The source of this T cell receptor beta chain is a study of T cell repertoires in cytomegalovirus infection. Via MiXCR, TCRdb re-called the reads, giving one row per CDR3 protein. The profile covers a few hundred thousand distinct CDR3 sequences, with roughly 34% appearing a single time and 15% to 20% taken by the ten largest. The CDR3 consists of 15 residues. Per the germline V gene, CDR1 is MNHEY and CDR2 is SVGAGI. Concerning this clonotype: Its antigen is not known. One end of the junction fails to match germline, which may point to a read error.

The receptor's source is a human donor in good health (CMV status not recorded). Some clones in this sample may be carry-over from other donors' samples. The chain is built from TRBV6-5 and TRBJ2-3, with a tentative D call TRBD1 (6 bases). The starting material was cultured PBMCs, obtained from culture after CMV antigen stimulation. DNA for the CDR3: TGTGCCAGCAGTTACAAGGGGGTTCTATCAGACACGCAGTATTTT. Protein product: CASSYKGVLSDTQYF.